Shown below are 17 T cell receptor beta chains from a single sample sequenced in a study of cytomegalovirus exposure and HLA in healthy donors. Some clones are missing from TCRdb's copy, which holds only in-frame ones; the method was immunoSEQ multiplex PCR. The data contain roughly 100,000 clones, about nine tenths of them singletons. Specimen: PBMCs. These receptors all stem from a woman aged 18-35 years in good health and CMV-seropositive.

CDR3 sequence (DNA): TGTGCCAGCAGTTACTCGAATCAGGGCTACAATGAGCAGTTCTTC. Amino acid sequence: CASSYSNQGYNEQFF. The J gene is TRBJ2-1, the V gene TRBV6-5, with D tentatively TRBD1 (5 bases). Looked up from germline, CDR1 is MNHEY and CDR2 is SVGAGI. Trimming took 0 bases from V and 3 from J, leaving 9 bases between them. The CDR3 spans 15 residues.

The rearrangement joins TRBV6-5 to TRBJ1-5; D not resolved. Germline CDR1 and CDR2: MNHEY and SVGAGI. The CDR3 extends over 16 amino acids. Trimming removed 0 bases at V and 0 bases at J, with 9 bases between. The CDR3 DNA is TGTGCCAGCAGTTACTCGTCGGAGTATAGCAATCAGCCCCAGCATTTT. It is translated as CASSYSSEYSNQPQHF.

A single count supports this clone. The rearrangement joins TRBV11-1 to TRBJ2-3; 13 nucleotides align to TRBD2. V was pared by 5 bases and J by 3 bases, with 5 bases of the junction left unmatched. Germline V lookup: CDR1 SGHAT, CDR2 FQDESV (reference sequence). CDR3 length equals 16 residues. CDR3: CASSELAGGPTDTQYF. The DNA for the CDR3 is TGTGCCAGCAGCGAACTAGCGGGGGGGCCGACAGATACGCAGTATTTT.

There are a few counts of this clone. The chain is built from TRBV27 and TRBJ2-7; D possibly corresponds to TRBD1 (6 bases). The germline CDR1 and CDR2 sequences are MNHEY and SMNVEV (reference sequence). With 2 bases removed from V and 3 bases from J, the gap between germline ends came to 8 bases. The CDR3 is 13 residues long. The CDR3 DNA reads TGTGCCAGCAGTTTAGGGGGCGGCTACGAGCAGTACTTC. Translating it yields CASSLGGGYEQYF.

J is TRBJ2-5 and V is TRBV15; 9 nucleotides line up with TRBD2. The CDR3 is made up of 15 amino acids. Germline assignment: CDR1 LNHNV and CDR2 YYDKDF (reference sequence). V shed 0 bases, J shed 1 base, and the junction held 0 bases outside the gene matches. CDR3 loop: CATSRERGGQETQYF. The CDR3 bases are TGTGCCACCAGCAGAGAGCGGGGGGGCCAAGAGACCCAGTACTTC. The whole variable domain, remainder taken from reference TRBV15 and TRBJ2-5, is DAMVIQNPRYQVTQFGKPVTLSCSQTLNHNVMYWYQQKSSQAPKLLFHYYDKDFNNEADTPDNFQSRRPNTSFCFLDIRSPGLGDTAMYLCATSRERGGQETQYFGPGTRLLVL.

CDR3 DNA sequence: TGTGCCAGCAGCTTAGTTAGAAACACCGGGGAGCTGTTTTTT. It codes for CASSLVRNTGELFF. The V call is TRBV11-2, the J call TRBJ2-2; no reliable D call. Per germline, CDR1 SGHAT and CDR2 FQNNGV. The CDR3 loop spans 14 amino acids. Trimming cost V 1 base and J 2 bases, with 5 bases left between them. The full variable domain, completed using reference TRBV11-2 and TRBJ2-2, is EAGVAQSPRYKIIEKRQSVAFWCNPISGHATLYWYQQILGQGPKLLIQFQNNGVVDDSQLPKDRFSAERLKGVDSTLKIQPAKLEDSAVYLCASSLVRNTGELFFGEGSRLTVL.

The chain is built from TRBV11-3 and TRBJ2-3, with D perhaps TRBD1 (6 bases). Germline V gene sequence: CDR1 SGHNT, CDR2 YENEEA. This CDR3 region has 15 residues. The germline V and J ends were trimmed by 2 bases and 0 bases, with 9 bases remaining between them. CDR3 DNA sequence: TGTGCCAGCAGCTTACGGGACACAAGCACAGATACGCAGTATTTT. Protein: CASSLRDTSTDTQYF.

The V call is TRBV5-1, the J call TRBJ1-1; D might be TRBD1 (5 bases). With 0 bases removed from V and 5 bases from J, the gap between germline ends came to 14 bases. The CDR3 runs 15 residues. CDR1 is SGHRS and CDR2 is YFSETQ in the germline V gene. The CDR3 coding sequence is TGCGCCAGCAGCTTGGGGCACACCAGGGTAACTGAAGCTTTCTTT. Its translation is CASSLGHTRVTEAFF.

This clone was seen a single time. The chain is built from TRBV27 and TRBJ1-6; possibly TRBD1 for D (5 bases). The CDR3 length is 13 residues. CDR1 and CDR2 from the germline V gene are MNHEY and SMNVEV (reference sequence). The V end lost 5 bases, the J end lost 7 bases, and 9 bases lay between the germline ends. CDR3 sequence reads: CASSTGPNSPLHF. In DNA form, the CDR3 reads TGTGCCAGCAGTACAGGACCAAATTCACCCCTCCACTTT.

This chain uses TRBV7-8 with TRBJ1-2; D call uncertain. Trimming shortened V by 2 bases and J by 6 bases, and 7 bases separated the two germline ends. CDR1 is SGHVS, CDR2 FQNEAQ, per germline. CDR3 length: 12 residues. The CDR3 reads CASSLLEDGYTF. CDR3 coding DNA: TGTGCCAGCAGCTTATTGGAGGATGGCTACACCTTC.

This sequence joins TRBV4-3 and TRBJ1-5, with D possibly matching TRBD1 (6 bases). Looked up from germline, CDR1 is LGHNA and CDR2 is YSLEER. Between the trimmed V and J ends, which lost 2 bases and 7 bases, there was a span of 12 bases. There are 14 residues in the CDR3. The CDR3: CASSQQGSSQPQHF. For the CDR3, the DNA is TGCGCCAGCAGCCAACAGGGGTCCTCCCAGCCCCAGCATTTT.

CDR3 sequence (DNA): TGTGCCAGCAGCCCCCAGGGGTTCTCCTACGAGCAGTACGTC. Residues: CASSPQGFSYEQYV. The V and J genes are TRBV14 and TRBJ2-7; D is possibly TRBD1 (6 bases). Germline V gives CDR1 SGHDN, CDR2 FVKESK. Trimming stripped 4 bases from V and 0 bases from J, with 10 bases between. The CDR3 length is 14 residues.

The chain combines TRBV6-1 with TRBJ2-7; D possibly corresponds to TRBD2 (6 bases). In germline, CDR1 is MNHNS, CDR2 SASEGT. The CDR3 sequence is 12 residues long. V was clipped by 6 bases and J by 4 bases, with 10 bases between them. The CDR3 loop is CASSRGIYEQYF. CDR3 nucleotides: TGTGCCAGCAGCCGGGGGATTTACGAGCAGTACTTC.

The chain is built from TRBV27 and TRBJ2-3; 13 bases line up with TRBD2. The germline gives CDR1 MNHEY, CDR2 SMNVEV (reference sequence). The CDR3 loop spans 15 amino acids. The ends lost 6 bases at V and 5 bases at J; junction bases unmatched: 5. The CDR3 DNA follows: TGTGCCAGCAGCCGACTAGCGGGGGGAGGAGATACGCAGTATTTT. Residues: CASSRLAGGGDTQYF.

The J gene is TRBJ2-2, the V gene TRBV2; TRBD2 matches 10 bases. The CDR3 runs to 16 residues. Germline CDR1 reads SNHLY; CDR2 reads FYNNEI. V lost 4 bases and J lost 6; bases outside the gene matches: 8. CDR3 nucleotide sequence: TGTGCCAGCAGTGTTACTAGCGGGGTATTGGCCGGGGAGCTGTTTTTT. The encoded protein is CASSVTSGVLAGELFF.

The chain is built from TRBV2 and TRBJ1-6, with 8 bases matching TRBD1. Trimming cost V 6 bases and J 9 bases; bases outside gene matches: 7. The CDR3 totals 14 residues. In germline, CDR1 is SNHLY, CDR2 FYNNEI. CDR3 sequence (DNA): TGTGCCAGCAGGCAGACAGGGGAAGTTTCACCCCTCCACTTT. Translated: CASRQTGEVSPLHF.

The J gene is TRBJ1-1, the V gene TRBV6-4; possibly TRBD1 for D (5 bases). Trimming cost V 0 bases and J 6 bases, with 11 bases left between them. The CDR3 extends over 14 amino acids. Looked up from germline, CDR1 is MRHNA and CDR2 is SNTAGT. CDR3 DNA sequence: TGTGCCAGCAGTGACTCGAGTCAGGGCGCTGAAGCTTTCTTT. It encodes CASSDSSQGAEAFF.